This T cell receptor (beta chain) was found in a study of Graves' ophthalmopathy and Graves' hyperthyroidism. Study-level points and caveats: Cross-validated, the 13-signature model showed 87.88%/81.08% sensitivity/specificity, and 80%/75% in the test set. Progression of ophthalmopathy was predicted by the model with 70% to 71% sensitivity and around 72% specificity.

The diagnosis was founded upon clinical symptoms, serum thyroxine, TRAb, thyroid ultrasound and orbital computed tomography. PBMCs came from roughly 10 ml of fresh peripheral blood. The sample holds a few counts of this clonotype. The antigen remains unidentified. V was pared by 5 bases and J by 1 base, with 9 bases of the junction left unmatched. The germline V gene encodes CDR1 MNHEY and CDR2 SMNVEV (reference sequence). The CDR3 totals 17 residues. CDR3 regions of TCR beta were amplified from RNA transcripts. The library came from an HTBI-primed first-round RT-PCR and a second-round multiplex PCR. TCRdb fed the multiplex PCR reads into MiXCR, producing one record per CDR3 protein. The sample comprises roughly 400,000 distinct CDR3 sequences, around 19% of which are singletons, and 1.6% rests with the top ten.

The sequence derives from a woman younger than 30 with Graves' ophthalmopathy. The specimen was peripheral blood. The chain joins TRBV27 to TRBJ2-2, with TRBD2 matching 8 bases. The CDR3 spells CASSPRAGGMNTGELFF. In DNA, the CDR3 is TGTGCCAGCAGTCCCAGGGCGGGAGGCATGAACACCGGGGAGCTGTTTTTT.